The present entry profiles one TCR beta chain with its context. Its antigen target is currently unknown. No much larger clonotype is one base removed from it; base qualities were not supplied. The entry originates in a study of blood T cell repertoires in COVID-19 (dated by TCRdb to about 2020). Study-level background: The collaborator samples originated in the United States, Italy and Spain and spanned the acute and convalescent phases of COVID-19. The prospective study material was composed of cDNA or gDNA derived from T cells, B-cell-depleted T cells, or PBMCs. Deeply sampled blood TCRbeta repertoires from subjects exposed to, actively infected with, or recovered from COVID-19 were included in the dataset. The repertoires were made available in a free public database intended to serve as a resource for research on the immune response to SARS-CoV-2. The samples were drawn from the first 160 participants of the ongoing ImmuneRACE study and from over 950 subjects provided by 6 global collaborators. The sample metadata nearly always contained a de-identified subject ID, COVID-19 status, age in years and sex. Where available, HLA class I and class II types were obtained from metadata supplied by the sample provider rather than from assay-based typing.

Collaborating institutions collected whole blood in K2EDTA tubes following their own protocols. For TCRbeta analysis, collaborators shipped samples as frozen whole blood, isolated PBMCs, or DNA extracted from either of those sample types. TCRbeta CDR3 regions were amplified from genomic DNA by means of the immunoSEQ Assay, a bias-controlled multiplex PCR. Turning to the authors' computational methods: The number of nucleated cells in each sample was estimated from the amplification of reference gene primers within the assay. To quantify the absolute abundance of each unique TCRbeta CDR3 rearrangement, sequence reads were collapsed and filtered. Productive Simpson clonality was computed per sample as the square root of Simpson's diversity index over productive rearrangements. TCRdb carries this immuneACCESS record with in-frame sequences only. Its versions omit some clonotypes, under half of them owing to an unresolved V gene in the studies checked, with the rest unexplained. V and J calls and clone size are given by that table; D and trimming were obtained from the DNA. The sample table shows around 200,000 clones, and more than 75% are seen once. The top ten constitute approximately 4% of the sample.

CDR1 and CDR2 (SGHTA, FQGNSA) derive from the germline V gene. Trimming takes 5 bases off V and 9 bases off J; junction bases not matched to a gene: 15. Including cysteine and phenylalanine, the CDR3 has 16 amino acids. Left in the record is the CDR3 DNA by itself, 48 bases read in frame from the first base. On the study overall, not on this receptor specifically: The amount of clinical and demographic metadata varied by source and participant and was provided uncurated.

Rearrangement joined TRBV7-2 to TRBJ2-2; TRBD1 fits 7 bases in the junction. The sequenced sample consisted of peripheral blood. The TCR comes from a man aged 18 to 29 with active or convalescent COVID-19. The CDR3 region reads CASSLRQGPIGRELFF. The DNA sequence is given as TGTGCCAGCAGCCTCAGACAGGGACCGATTGGGAGGGAGCTGTTTTTT.